Reported below is one T cell receptor beta chain. Authors' analysis steps: It was from reference gene primer amplification that nucleated cell counts were estimated. Clones were sequenced by immunoSEQ multiplex PCR, and TCRdb holds only the in-frame ones, with some missing. V and J calls and clone size come straight from that table; D and trimming were deduced from the DNA. The sample lists roughly 250,000 clones, under 85% occurring once. These data originate in a study of blood T cell repertoires in COVID-19. As for the study in general: Nucleic acid was either cDNA or gDNA, and it came from T cells, B-cell-depleted T cells, or PBMCs.

CDR3 length: 14 residues. Trimming took 3 bases from V and 4 from J; bases not matched to a gene: 3. Germline-derived CDR1 and CDR2 are KGHSH and LQKENI. During active infection, Seattle patients enrolled and were then monitored through disease. This sequence joins TRBV18 and TRBJ1-2; 9 bases are shared with TRBD1. The specimen sequenced was peripheral blood. The clonotype was recovered from a human donor with COVID-19, enrolled during active disease. The donor label of this sample is uncertain. This CDR3 is CASSPGQGRYGYTF. The DNA for the CDR3 is TGTGCCAGCTCACCGGGACAGGGACGCTATGGCTACACCTTC.